This T cell receptor (beta chain) is drawn from a study of shared clonotypes between healthy human individuals. This clone was observed once. Other nucleotide sequences in the sample specify the same CDR3. The protocol was immunoSEQ multiplex PCR, while the TCRdb copy is restricted to in-frame clones and leaves out a portion. The table shows 2 million to 2.5 million clones, with 85% to 95% occurring only once. The CDR3 contains 13 residues. The V and J ends lost 3 bases and 2 bases, in that order; junction bases with no gene match: 3. In germline, CDR1 is GTSNPN, CDR2 SVGIG (reference sequence). This chain connects TRBV30 to TRBJ2-7, with 8 bases fitting TRBD1. Input material: naive CD4+ T cells from PBMCs. Subset described: CD45RA+ positively selected. The source is a man in his late teens or twenties in good health. Some clones in this sample may be carry-over from other donors' samples. CDR3 DNA: TGTGCCTGGAGCTCGGACAGGGCCTACGAGCAGTACTTC. Encoded protein: CAWSSDRAYEQYF.